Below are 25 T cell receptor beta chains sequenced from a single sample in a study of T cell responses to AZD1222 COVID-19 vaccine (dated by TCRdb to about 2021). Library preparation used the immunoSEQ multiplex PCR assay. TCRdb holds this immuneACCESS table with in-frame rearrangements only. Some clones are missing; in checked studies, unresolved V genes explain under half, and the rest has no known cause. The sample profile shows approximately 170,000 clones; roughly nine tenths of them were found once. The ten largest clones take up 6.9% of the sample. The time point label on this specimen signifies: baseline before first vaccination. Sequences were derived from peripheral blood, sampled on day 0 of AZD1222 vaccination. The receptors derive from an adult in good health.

The CDR3 protein is CAISDTPGPNSPLHF. In nucleotides, the CDR3 is TGTGCCATCAGCGATACCCCGGGGCCAAATTCACCCCTCCACTTT. The gene calls are TRBV10-3 and TRBJ1-6, with D perhaps matching TRBD1 (5 bases). The CDR3 contains 15 residues. V lost 6 bases and J 7 bases, leaving 16 bases between the germline ends. From germline, CDR1 is ENHRY and CDR2 SYGVKD.

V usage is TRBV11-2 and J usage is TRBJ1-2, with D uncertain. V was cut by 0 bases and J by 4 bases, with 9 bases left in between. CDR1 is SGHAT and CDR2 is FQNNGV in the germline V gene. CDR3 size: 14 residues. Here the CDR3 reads CASSLEGRGYGYTF. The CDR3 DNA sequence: TGTGCCAGCAGCTTAGAAGGTCGGGGCTATGGCTACACCTTC.

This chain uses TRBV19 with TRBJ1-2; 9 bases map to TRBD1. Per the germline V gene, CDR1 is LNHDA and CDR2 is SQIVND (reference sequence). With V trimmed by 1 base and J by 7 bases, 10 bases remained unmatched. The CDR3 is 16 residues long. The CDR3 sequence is CASSIVPGQGEGGYTF. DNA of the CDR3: TGTGCCAGTAGTATAGTCCCGGGACAGGGTGAGGGTGGCTACACCTTC.

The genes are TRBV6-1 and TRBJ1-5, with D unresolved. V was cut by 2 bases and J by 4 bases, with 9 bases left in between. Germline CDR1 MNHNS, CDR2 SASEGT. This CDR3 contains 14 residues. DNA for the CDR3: TGTGCCAGCAGTGAAAGGGAAGGAAATCAGCCCCAGCATTTT. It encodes CASSEREGNQPQHF.

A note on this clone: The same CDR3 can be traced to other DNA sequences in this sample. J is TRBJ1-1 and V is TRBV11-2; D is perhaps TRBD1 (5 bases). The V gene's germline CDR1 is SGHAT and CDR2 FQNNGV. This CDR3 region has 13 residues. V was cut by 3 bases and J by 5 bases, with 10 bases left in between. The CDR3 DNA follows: TGTGCCAGCAGCTTGTGGGGGGGAACTGAAGCTTTCTTT. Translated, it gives CASSLWGGTEAFF.

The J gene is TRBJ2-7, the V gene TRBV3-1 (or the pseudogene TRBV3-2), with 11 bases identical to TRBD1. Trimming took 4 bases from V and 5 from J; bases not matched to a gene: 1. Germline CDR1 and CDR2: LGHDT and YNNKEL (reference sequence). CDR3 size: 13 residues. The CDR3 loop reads CASSLGQGDEQYV. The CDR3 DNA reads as TGTGCCAGCAGCCTGGGACAGGGGGACGAGCAGTACGTC.

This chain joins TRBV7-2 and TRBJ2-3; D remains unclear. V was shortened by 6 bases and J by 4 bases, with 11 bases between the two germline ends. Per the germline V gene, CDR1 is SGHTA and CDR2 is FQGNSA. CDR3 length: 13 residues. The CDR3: CASRSHTADTQYF. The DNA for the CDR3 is TGTGCCAGCAGATCACATACAGCAGATACGCAGTATTTT.

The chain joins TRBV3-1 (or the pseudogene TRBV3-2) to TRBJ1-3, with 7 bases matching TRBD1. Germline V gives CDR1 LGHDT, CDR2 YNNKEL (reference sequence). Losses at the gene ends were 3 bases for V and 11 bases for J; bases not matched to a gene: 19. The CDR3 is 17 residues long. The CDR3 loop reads CASSQRGQTLTGLAIYF. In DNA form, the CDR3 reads TGTGCCAGCAGCCAGAGGGGACAGACCTTAACGGGGTTGGCCATATATTTT.

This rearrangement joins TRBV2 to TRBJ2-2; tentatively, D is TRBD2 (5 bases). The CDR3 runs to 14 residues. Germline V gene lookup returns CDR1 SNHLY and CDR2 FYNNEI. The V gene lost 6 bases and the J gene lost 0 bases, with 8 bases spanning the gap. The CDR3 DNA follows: TGTGCCAGCAGAGCCGGGACGAACACCGGGGAGCTGTTTTTT. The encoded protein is CASRAGTNTGELFF.

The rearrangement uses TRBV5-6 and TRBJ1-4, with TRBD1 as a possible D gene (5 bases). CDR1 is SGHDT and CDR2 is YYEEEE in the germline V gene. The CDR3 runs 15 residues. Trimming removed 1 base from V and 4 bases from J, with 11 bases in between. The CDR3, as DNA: TGTGCCAGCAGCTTGTTTGACAGAAGTAATGAAAAACTGTTTTTT. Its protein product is CASSLFDRSNEKLFF.

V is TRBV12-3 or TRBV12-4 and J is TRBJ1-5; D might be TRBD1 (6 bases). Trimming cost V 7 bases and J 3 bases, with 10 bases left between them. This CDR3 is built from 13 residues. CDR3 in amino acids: CASNQGFNQPQHF. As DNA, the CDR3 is TGTGCCAGCAATCAGGGGTTCAATCAGCCCCAGCATTTT.

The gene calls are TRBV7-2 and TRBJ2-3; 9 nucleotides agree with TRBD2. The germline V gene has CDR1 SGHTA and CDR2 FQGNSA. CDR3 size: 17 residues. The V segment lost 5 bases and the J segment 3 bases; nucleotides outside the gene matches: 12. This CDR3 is CASSKRFSAGGTDTQYF. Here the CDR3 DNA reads TGTGCCAGCAGCAAGCGATTCTCAGCGGGGGGAACAGATACGCAGTATTTT.

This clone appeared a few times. CDR3 DNA sequence: TGTGCTAGTGGTTCTTATACGGGGGGGCGGGACAATGAGCAGTTCTTC. Protein sequence: CASGSYTGGRDNEQFF. This chain uses TRBV12-5 with TRBJ2-1; 8 nucleotides agree with TRBD2. The CDR3 extends over 16 amino acids. Looked up from germline, CDR1 is LGHNT and CDR2 is FRNRAP. J was trimmed by 5 bases and V by 4 bases; bases with no gene match: 10.

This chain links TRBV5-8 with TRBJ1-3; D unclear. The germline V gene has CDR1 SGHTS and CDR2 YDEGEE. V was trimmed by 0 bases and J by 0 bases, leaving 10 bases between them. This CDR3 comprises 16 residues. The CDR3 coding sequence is TGTGCCAGCAGCTTGGCAGGCGGATTCTCTGGAAACACCATATATTTT. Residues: CASSLAGGFSGNTIYF.

The CDR3 coding sequence is TGTGCCAGCAGCACAACCGTGGCCCCAGGGGCAGGGGGCTACACCTTC. Translated: CASSTTVAPGAGGYTF. This sequence joins TRBV7-9 and TRBJ1-2, with a tentative D call TRBD1 (6 bases). The CDR3 loop spans 16 amino acids. V lost 5 bases to trimming and J lost 8 bases, with 24 bases between them. Germline CDR1 reads SEHNR; CDR2 reads FQNEAQ (reference sequence).

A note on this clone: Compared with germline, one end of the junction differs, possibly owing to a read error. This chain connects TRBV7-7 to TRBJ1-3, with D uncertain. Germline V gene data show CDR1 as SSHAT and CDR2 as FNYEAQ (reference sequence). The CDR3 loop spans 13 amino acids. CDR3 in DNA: TGTGCTAGCAGCTTTTTCTTGGGTTCGACCATATATTTT. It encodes CASSFFLGSTIYF.

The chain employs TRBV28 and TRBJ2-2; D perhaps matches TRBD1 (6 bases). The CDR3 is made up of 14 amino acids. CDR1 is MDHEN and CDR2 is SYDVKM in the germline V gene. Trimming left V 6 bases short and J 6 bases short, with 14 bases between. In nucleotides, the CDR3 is TGTGCCAGCAGCTTAGGACAGTTACCCGGGGAGCTGTTTTTT. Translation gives CASSLGQLPGELFF.

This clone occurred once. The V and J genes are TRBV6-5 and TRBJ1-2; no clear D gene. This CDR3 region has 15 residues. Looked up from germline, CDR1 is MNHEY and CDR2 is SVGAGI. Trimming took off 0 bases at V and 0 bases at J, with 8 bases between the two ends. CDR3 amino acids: CASSYSEGSNYGYTF. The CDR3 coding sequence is TGTGCCAGCAGTTACTCCGAGGGATCTAACTATGGCTACACCTTC.

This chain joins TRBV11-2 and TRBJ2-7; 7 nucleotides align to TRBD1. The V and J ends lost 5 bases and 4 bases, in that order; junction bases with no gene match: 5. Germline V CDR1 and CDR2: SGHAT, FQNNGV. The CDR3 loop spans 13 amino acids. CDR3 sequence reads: CASSPPDRYEQYF. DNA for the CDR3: TGTGCCAGCAGCCCACCGGACAGGTACGAGCAGTACTTC.

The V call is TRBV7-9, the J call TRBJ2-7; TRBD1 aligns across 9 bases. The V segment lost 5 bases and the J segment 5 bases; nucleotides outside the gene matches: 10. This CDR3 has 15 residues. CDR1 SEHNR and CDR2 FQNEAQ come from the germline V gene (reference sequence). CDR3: CASSPSGQGRNEQYV. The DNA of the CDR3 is TGTGCCAGCAGCCCGTCCGGACAGGGGAGGAACGAGCAGTACGTC.

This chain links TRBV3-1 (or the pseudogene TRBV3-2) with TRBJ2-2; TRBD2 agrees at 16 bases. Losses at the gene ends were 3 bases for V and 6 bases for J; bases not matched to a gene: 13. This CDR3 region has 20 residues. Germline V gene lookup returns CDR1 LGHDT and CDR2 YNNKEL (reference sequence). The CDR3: CASSQFRGLAGGTSAGELFF. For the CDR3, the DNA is TGTGCCAGCAGCCAGTTCCGGGGACTAGCGGGGGGGACATCGGCCGGGGAGCTGTTTTTT.

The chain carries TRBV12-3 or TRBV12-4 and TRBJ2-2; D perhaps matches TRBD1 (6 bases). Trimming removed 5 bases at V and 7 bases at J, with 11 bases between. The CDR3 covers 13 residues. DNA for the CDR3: TGTGCCAGCAGTGCCAGGGGATTCGGGGAGCTGTTTTTT. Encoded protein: CASSARGFGELFF.

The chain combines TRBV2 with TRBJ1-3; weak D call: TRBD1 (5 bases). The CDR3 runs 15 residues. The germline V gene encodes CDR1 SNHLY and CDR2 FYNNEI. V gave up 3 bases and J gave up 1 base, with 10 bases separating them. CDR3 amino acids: CASSEGERSGNTIYF. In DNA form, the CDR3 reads TGTGCCAGCAGTGAGGGGGAGAGATCTGGAAACACCATATATTTT.

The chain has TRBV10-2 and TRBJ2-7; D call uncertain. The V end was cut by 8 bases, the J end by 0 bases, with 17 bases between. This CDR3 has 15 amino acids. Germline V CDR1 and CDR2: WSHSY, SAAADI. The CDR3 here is CASVPNGSPSYEQYF. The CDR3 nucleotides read TGCGCCAGCGTCCCGAATGGGTCCCCCTCCTACGAGCAGTACTTC.

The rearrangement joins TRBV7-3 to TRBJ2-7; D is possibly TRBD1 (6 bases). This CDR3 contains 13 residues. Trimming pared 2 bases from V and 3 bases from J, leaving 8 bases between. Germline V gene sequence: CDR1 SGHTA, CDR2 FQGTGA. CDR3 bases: TGTGCCAGCAGCTTAGTCAGGGGCTACGAGCAGTACTTC. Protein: CASSLVRGYEQYF.